Listed below are T cell receptor beta chains from one sample, sequenced in a study of cytomegalovirus exposure and HLA in healthy donors. Clones were read by immunoSEQ multiplex PCR, and TCRdb kept only the in-frame ones, dropping some. Among roughly 160,000 clones, 77% were seen once, and the ten largest hold 1.6%. The sequenced material came from PBMCs. Receptors were obtained from a woman in her twenties or thirties in good health and CMV-seronegative. Each CDR3 is given without its conserved first and last residue. The order of the fields is J gene, V gene, CDR3 protein.

J: TRBJ1-2; V: TRBV27; CDR3: ASSLGGTHYGYT
J: TRBJ2-7; V: TRBV6-1; CDR3: ASRSTSGRGVEQY
J: TRBJ2-1; V: TRBV18; CDR3: ASSGLAGVGEQF
J: TRBJ1-1; V: TRBV5-1; CDR3: ASKTGANTEAF
J: TRBJ2-1; V: TRBV11-2; CDR3: ASSLWDFGTYNEQF
J: TRBJ2-3; V: TRBV11-2; CDR3: ASSFSRGTDTQY
J: TRBJ2-3; V: TRBV5-4; CDR3: ASSFGGLADTDTQY
J: TRBJ1-2; V: TRBV4-2; CDR3: ASSQAQTGWSYGYT
J: TRBJ1-3; V: TRBV5-4; CDR3: ASSFGSSGNTIY
J: TRBJ2-2; V: TRBV6-5; CDR3: ASSPGLVTGELF
J: TRBJ2-1; V: TRBV14; CDR3: ASSQLRALGEQF
J: TRBJ1-3; V: TRBV7-2; CDR3: ASTFNGAGNTIY
J: TRBJ2-1; V: TRBV6-1; CDR3: ASSETSGGYNEQF
J: TRBJ1-1; V: TRBV5-8; CDR3: ASSHRQGANTEAF
J: TRBJ2-7; V: TRBV7-3; CDR3: ASSLTGTRSSEQY
J: TRBJ1-1; V: TRBV5-1; CDR3: ASRWDRSTTEAF
J: TRBJ1-3; V: TRBV10-2; CDR3: ASSDGRAFSFSGNTIY